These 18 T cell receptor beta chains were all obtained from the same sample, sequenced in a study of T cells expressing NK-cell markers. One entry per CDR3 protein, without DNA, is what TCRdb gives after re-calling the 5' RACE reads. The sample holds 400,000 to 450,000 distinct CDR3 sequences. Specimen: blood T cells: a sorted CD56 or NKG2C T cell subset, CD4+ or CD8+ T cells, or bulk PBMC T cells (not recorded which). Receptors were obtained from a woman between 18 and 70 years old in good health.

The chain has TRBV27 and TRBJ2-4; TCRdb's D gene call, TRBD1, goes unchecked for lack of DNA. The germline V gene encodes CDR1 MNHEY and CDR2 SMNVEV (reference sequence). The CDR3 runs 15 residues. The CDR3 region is CASSFTSGTQDIQYF.

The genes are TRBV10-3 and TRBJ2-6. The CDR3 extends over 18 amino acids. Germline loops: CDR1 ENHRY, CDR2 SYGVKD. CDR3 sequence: CATWSWLSGTSGANVLTF.

This chain's CDR3 is CASTIRGQRNSPLHF. V and J are TRBV7-2 and TRBJ1-6; the D call of TRBD1 rests on TCRdb alone, since no DNA is present to check it. The CDR3 has 15 amino acids. Germline assignment: CDR1 SGHTA and CDR2 FQGNSA.

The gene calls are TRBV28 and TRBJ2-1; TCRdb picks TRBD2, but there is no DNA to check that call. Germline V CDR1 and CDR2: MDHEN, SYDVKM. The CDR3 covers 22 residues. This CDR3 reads CASSSGAVAFLAGGSSYNEQFF.

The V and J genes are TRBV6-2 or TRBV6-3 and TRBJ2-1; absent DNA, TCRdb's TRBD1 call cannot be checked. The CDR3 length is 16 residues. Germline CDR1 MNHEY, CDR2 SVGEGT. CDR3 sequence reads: CASSYPGQGLDNEQFF.

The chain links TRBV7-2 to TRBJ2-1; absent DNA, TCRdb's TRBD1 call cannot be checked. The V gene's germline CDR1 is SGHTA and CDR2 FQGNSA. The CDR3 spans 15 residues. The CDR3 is CASSRRGPPDNEQFF. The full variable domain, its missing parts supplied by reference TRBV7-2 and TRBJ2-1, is GAGVSQSPSNKVTEKGKDVELRCDPISGHTALYWYRQSLGQGLEFLIYFQGNSAPDKSGLPSDRFSAERTGGSVSTLTIQRTQQEDSAVYLCASSRRGPPDNEQFFGPGTRLTVL.

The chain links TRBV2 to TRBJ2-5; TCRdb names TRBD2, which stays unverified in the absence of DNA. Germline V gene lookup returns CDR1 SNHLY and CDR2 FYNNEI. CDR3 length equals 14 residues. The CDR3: CASVPPRAQETQYF.

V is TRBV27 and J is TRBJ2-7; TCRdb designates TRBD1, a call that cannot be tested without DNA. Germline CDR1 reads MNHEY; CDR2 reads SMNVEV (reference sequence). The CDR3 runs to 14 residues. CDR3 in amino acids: CASSSGRGQYEQYF.

The CDR3 reads CASSLQRSDTQYF. J is TRBJ2-3 and V is TRBV7-2. The CDR3 is 13 amino acids. CDR1 is SGHTA and CDR2 is FQGNSA in the germline V gene.

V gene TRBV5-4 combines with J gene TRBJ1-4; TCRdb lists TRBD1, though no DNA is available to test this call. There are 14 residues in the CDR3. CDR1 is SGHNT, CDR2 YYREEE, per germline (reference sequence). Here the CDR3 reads CASSLGQGPEKLFF.

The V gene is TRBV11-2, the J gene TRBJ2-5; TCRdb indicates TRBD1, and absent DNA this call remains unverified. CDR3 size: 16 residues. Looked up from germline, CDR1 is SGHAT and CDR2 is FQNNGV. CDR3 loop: CASSKGTGSNQETQYF.

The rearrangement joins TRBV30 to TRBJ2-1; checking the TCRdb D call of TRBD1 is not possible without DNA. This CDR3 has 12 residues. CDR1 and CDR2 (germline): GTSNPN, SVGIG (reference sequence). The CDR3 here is CAWRGGPHEQFF.

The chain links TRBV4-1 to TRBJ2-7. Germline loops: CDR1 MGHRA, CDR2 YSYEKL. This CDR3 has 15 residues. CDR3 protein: CASSQSGQVPYEQYF.

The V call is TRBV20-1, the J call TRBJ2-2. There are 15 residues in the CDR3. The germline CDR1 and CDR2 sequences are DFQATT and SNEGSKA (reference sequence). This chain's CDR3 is CSALSGYQNTGELFF.

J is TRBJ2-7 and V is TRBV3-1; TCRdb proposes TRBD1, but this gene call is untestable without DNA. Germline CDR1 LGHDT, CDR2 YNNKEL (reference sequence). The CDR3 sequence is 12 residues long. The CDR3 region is CASSQPTGTYIF.

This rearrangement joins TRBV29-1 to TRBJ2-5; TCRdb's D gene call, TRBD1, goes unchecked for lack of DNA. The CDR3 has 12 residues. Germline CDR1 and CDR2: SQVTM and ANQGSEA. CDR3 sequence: CSVGTVKETQYF.

The CDR3 sequence is CAWNSRGEAFF. The rearrangement uses TRBV30 and TRBJ1-1; TCRdb designates TRBD1, a call that cannot be tested without DNA. The germline V gene has CDR1 GTSNPN and CDR2 SVGIG (reference sequence). The CDR3 covers 11 residues. Using reference TRBV30 and TRBJ1-1 for the parts outside the CDR3, the full variable domain is SQTIHQWPATLVQPVGSPLSLECTVEGTSNPNLYWYRQAAGRGLQLLFYSVGIGQISSEVPQNLSASRPQDRQFILSSKKLLLSDSGFYLCAWNSRGEAFFGQGTRLTVV.

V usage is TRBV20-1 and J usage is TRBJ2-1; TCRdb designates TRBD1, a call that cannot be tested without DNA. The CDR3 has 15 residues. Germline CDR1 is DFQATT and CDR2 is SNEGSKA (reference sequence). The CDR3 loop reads CSARSPDRGRNEQFF.